This entry describes one TCR beta chain. Produced via immunoSEQ multiplex PCR; TCRdb's table is partial and in-frame only. The sample lists nearly 60,000 clones; about 83% were seen once. The sample belongs to a study of blood T cell repertoires in COVID-19. The clonotype originates from a man aged 35-49 years with active COVID-19. The sample taken for sequencing was peripheral blood.

CDR3 DNA sequence: TGTGCCAGCAGCCAGATACAGGGGGGGCCTGTGGGCACTGAAGCTTTCTTT. It codes for CASSQIQGGPVGTEAFF. The gene calls are TRBV3-1 (or the pseudogene TRBV3-2) and TRBJ1-1; 8 nucleotides agree with TRBD1. Germline V lookup: CDR1 LGHDT, CDR2 YNNKEL (reference sequence). The CDR3 totals 17 residues. The ends lost 3 bases at V and 4 bases at J; junction bases unmatched: 13.